The entry below describes one TCR beta chain. Its antigen is still unknown. The PCR used 60 Vbeta and 13 Jbeta primers. Assay: immunoSEQ multiplex PCR; the TCRdb copy retains only in-frame clones and omits some. The sample includes tens of thousands of clones, around 68% of them seen just once. This sample stems from a study of cytomegalovirus exposure and HLA in healthy donors. This CDR3 contains 13 residues. CDR1 is SGHRS and CDR2 is YFSETQ in the germline V gene. Trimming left V 4 bases short and J 6 bases short, with 13 bases between. General study findings and limits: A later analysis associated 16,000 or so TCR beta sequences with HLA alleles at a 0.05 false discovery rate.

The V call is TRBV5-1, the J call TRBJ1-2; D is possibly TRBD1 (5 bases). Specimen: PBMCs. The clonotype was recovered from a woman aged 40 to 55 in good health and CMV-seropositive. DNA for the CDR3: TGCGCCAGCAGCCCCAGGGCCCTGGATGGCTACACCTTC. Protein: CASSPRALDGYTF.